Listed below are T cell receptor beta chains from one sample, sequenced in a study of T cells in Graves' hyperthyroidism and ophthalmopathy. TCRdb called the multiplex PCR reads again in MiXCR, with one record for every CDR3 protein. Among hundreds of thousands of distinct CDR3 sequences, about 15% were seen once, and the ten largest hold approximately 25%. Material for sequencing was blood. Source of these receptors: a young woman with Graves' hyperthyroidism. Both conserved end residues are part of each CDR3. Fields, in order: clone size, D gene, J gene, V gene, CDR3 DNA, CDR3 protein. The D gene is left open where the match is weak. Clone size, where shown, is once, few, many, or a class for clones that have expanded.

-,TRBD1,TRBJ2-3,TRBV6-1,TGTGCCAGCGGTAGCAGCAGGGGGGATACGCAGTATTTT,CASGSSRGDTQYF
-,-,TRBJ2-2,TRBV6-2/TRBV6-3,TGTGCCAGCAGCCCTTTTTCGCAGCCAGGGGAGCTGCTTTTT,CASSPFSQPGELLF
many,-,TRBJ2-7,TRBV28,TGTGCCAGCAGTTCCGGGACGATCTTCGACTGGCAGTACTTC,CASSSGTIFDWQYF
-,-,TRBJ2-1,TRBV7-2,TGTGCCAGCAGCTTAGCGGGAGTCGGGCAGTTCTTC,CASSLAGVGQFF
many,-,TRBJ1-2,TRBV6-2/TRBV6-3,TGTGCCAGCAGTTACAGGGGACGAGGAGGCTACACCTTC,CASSYRGRGGYTF
-,-,TRBJ2-3,TRBV20-1,TGCAGTGCTAGAGATCGGGTAATTAGCACAGATACGCAGTATTTT,CSARDRVISTDTQYF
few,-,TRBJ2-3,TRBV6-1,TGTGCCAGCAGTCTCCGGGACGGGACCACAGATACGCAGTATTTT,CASSLRDGTTDTQYF
-,TRBD2,TRBJ2-1,TRBV5-1,TGCGCCAGCAGCCCAGGGAGGGGTGCGGGGGGGACGAATGAGCAGTTCTTC,CASSPGRGAGGTNEQFF
many,TRBD1,TRBJ1-3,TRBV6-1,TGTGCCAGCAAGTTTGACAGGGCGGAAAACACCATATATTTT,CASKFDRAENTIYF
many,TRBD1,TRBJ1-3,TRBV12-3/TRBV12-4,TGTGCCAGCAGAGCACCAGGGGGAGGAAACACCATATATTTT,CASRAPGGGNTIYF
-,-,TRBJ2-5,TRBV3-1,TGTGCCAGCAGCCAGGCTGTGAGTGATGGGACGCAGTACTTC,CASSQAVSDGTQYF
-,-,TRBJ2-1,TRBV6-6,TGTGCCAGCAGTTACTCCTACGGGGAGGAGCAGTTCTTC,CASSYSYGEEQFF
many,-,TRBJ2-7,TRBV29-1,TGCAGCGTTACAGGGAGCAACGAGCAGTACTTC,CSVTGSNEQYF
-,-,TRBJ2-2,TRBV27,TGTGCCAGCAGTTTCCAGGGGACTACCACCTCGTGGGAGCTGTTTTTT,CASSFQGTTTSWELFF
-,TRBD2,TRBJ2-1,TRBV6-6,TGTGCCAGCAGTTACGCGAAAACGGGACTACACAATGAGCAGTTCTTC,CASSYAKTGLHNEQFF
-,-,TRBJ2-1,TRBV11-1,TGTGCCAGCAGCTGGGGGAGCAGGGGCTATGAGCAGTTCTTC,CASSWGSRGYEQFF
many,-,TRBJ2-5,TRBV12-3/TRBV12-4,TGTGCCAGCACCGCCCTGTTTGGGCCTGGAGAGACCCAGTACTTC,CASTALFGPGETQYF
-,-,TRBJ2-3,TRBV5-1,TGCGCCAGCAGCTTGGGGAAGGTCCCAGATACGCAGTATTTT,CASSLGKVPDTQYF
many,TRBD1,TRBJ2-5,TRBV9,TGTGCCAGCAGTAACATGAGGACAGGGGGCGAGACCCAGTACTTC,CASSNMRTGGETQYF
-,-,TRBJ1-4,TRBV20-1,TGCAGTGCTAGTGCCTCAGGGTTCCCTAGTGAAAAACTGTTTTTT,CSASASGFPSEKLFF
many,TRBD1,TRBJ2-2,TRBV29-1,TGCAGCGTTAGACAGGGGGCGCAGAGCGGGGAGCTGTTTTTT,CSVRQGAQSGELFF
many,-,TRBJ2-2,TRBV2,TGTGCCAGCAGTCCACTCAGGAACACCGGGGAGCTGTTTTTT,CASSPLRNTGELFF
few,-,TRBJ1-4,TRBV29-1,TGCAGCGTTGCTAATCGCGAAAAACTGTTTTTT,CSVANREKLFF
few,-,TRBJ1-3,TRBV9,TGTGCCAGCAGCGCACCTACGACAGGCGTAACGGCCTCTGGAAACACCATATATTTT,CASSAPTTGVTASGNTIYF
few,-,TRBJ1-3,TRBV29-1,TGCAGGGGGGACTCTGGAAACACCATATATTTT,CRGDSGNTIYF